This TCR beta chain was found in a study of vaccination effects on CD4 cells after COVID-19. Concerning this clone itself: Its antigen remains unidentified.

Repertoires were generated with immunoSEQ multiplex PCR, while TCRdb's copy carries only in-frame clones and drops some. The sample consists of roughly 45,000 clones, 72% of them appearing once. This CDR3 has 13 amino acids. Trimming pared 6 bases from V and 2 bases from J, leaving 12 bases between. Germline CDR1 reads SGHNT; CDR2 reads YYREEE (reference sequence). The culture ran for 10 days before CD4+ T cells were isolated. Every participant took two doses of the BNT162b2 or mRNA-1273 vaccine. The source was CD4+ T cells from PBMCs cultured without peptide, collected after COVID-19 vaccination. The TCR was taken from a human donor who received a COVID-19 vaccine. The J gene is TRBJ2-7, the V gene TRBV5-4, with D perhaps assigned TRBD1 or TRBD2 (6 bases each). CDR3 residues: CASNRRDTYEQYF. In DNA, the CDR3 is TGTGCCAGCAACCGGAGGGACACCTACGAGCAGTACTTC.